This TCR beta chain was obtained from a study of beta chain features in type 1 diabetes (dated by TCRdb to 2016 to 2019). About the investigation overall: Patients and healthy donors did not differ in mean age, gender distribution, total cell number or subset yield. A total of 90 million to 120 million sorted cells were examined across all samples, and a strong correlation was observed between cell number per subset and RNA yield. The study compared TCRB repertoires of sorted circulating CD4+ T cell subsets between recently diagnosed type 1 diabetes patients and matched healthy donors. Regulatory and stem cell-like memory subsets were isolated from only 8 patients and about eight healthy donors, whereas naive and central memory subsets came from all 28 donors.

The High Capacity cDNA Reverse Transcription Kit was used to reverse transcribe all of the isolated RNA, meaning that expressed TCRB transcripts were what got sequenced. Deep immunoSEQ sequencing was applied to naive, central memory and regulatory T cell samples, giving an average of roughly 3.6 million total reads per sample. Sorted cells were lysed in RLT buffer, and RNA was extracted using DNase-treated RNeasy Micro or Mini kits according to cell number. To prevent cross-contamination, every cell subset was processed on its own, while patient and healthy donor samples were processed together. TCRB sequences were amplified from cDNA with the immunoSEQ multiplex PCR, producing 87-bp fragments spanning the CDR3 region. Sequencing of the amplicons was performed on the Illumina HiSeq platform. The study's processing was this. PCR bias was corrected computationally using synthetic template baselines, and reads within Hamming distance 2 were collapsed, with unmergeable singletons discarded. Reads were aligned against IMGT to assign V, D and J genes, CDR3 length and insertions or deletions at six rearrangement sites. Clonotype counts were normalized to sorted cell number within each subset before computing true diversity and Gini coefficients with the tcR R package. The overlap coefficient, calculated on TCRB nucleotide sequences, was used to measure repertoire sharing. Out-of-frame TCRB sequences from naive cells were analyzed to stand in for the pre-selection repertoire. TCRdb retrieved this table from immuneACCESS and kept in-frame rearrangements only. Not all clones are present; in checked studies, unresolved V genes account for under half, and no reason is known for the remainder. V, J and clone size reflect that table, while D and trimming were determined from the DNA. The sample table contains about 300,000 clones; only one count was recorded for about 13% of them. The top ten constitute over 0.014% of the sample.

Study-wide findings and limitations: In all four CD4+ subsets, TCRB CDR3 length was moderately but significantly shorter in type 1 diabetes patients. Because cDNA was sequenced instead of genomic DNA, highly expressing activated cells could be over-represented, though the groups showed no difference in activation or CD3 levels. Shorter templates might be favored by PCR, yet because patient and control samples were amplified and corrected together, any such skew would affect both groups equally. Fewer insertions and more nucleotide deletions at VDJ recombination sites were observed in patients with type 1 diabetes, implying thymic rearrangement abnormalities. Because the HLA sub-analyses included only small numbers of individuals, any influence of HLA type on TCRB rearrangement was left unresolved. The naive, central memory and regulatory TCRB repertoires appeared to resemble one another more closely among patients than among healthy donors.

The CDR3, from cysteine to phenylalanine, totals 11 residues. Only the CDR3 part of the read is kept: 33 bases, read in frame from the first base. V is pared back by 6 bases and J by 3 bases, with 6 bases lying between the germline termini. CDR1 and CDR2 were assigned from the germline V gene as MDHEN and SYDVKM. In regard to this clone: The antigen it binds to is not known. No base quality information exists; no much larger clone differs at one position.

From each donor, a single peripheral blood sample of 90 to 150 mL on average was drawn into heparinised tubes. A BD FACSAria II was used to sort naive, central memory, regulatory and stem cell-like memory CD4+ T cells with a panel that included CD45RO, CCR7, CD25, CD127, CD95 and CD27. All sorted populations exceeded 95% purity. PBMCs were isolated immediately by Lymphoprep density gradient centrifugation and stained directly without culture. So that batch effects would be minimized, each experiment stained and sorted samples in pairs, pairing one healthy donor with one patient. The chain joins TRBV28 to TRBJ2-7; no confident D gene assignment can be made. The material sequenced was naive CD4+ T cells from blood. Interpreted using the paper, the cell subset or site label stands for: true naive CD4+ T cells. This clonotype was obtained from a woman under 30 with type 1 diabetes. The CDR3 region: CASSPYYEQYF. Here is the DNA: TGTGCCAGCAGCCCCTACTACGAGCAGTACTTC.